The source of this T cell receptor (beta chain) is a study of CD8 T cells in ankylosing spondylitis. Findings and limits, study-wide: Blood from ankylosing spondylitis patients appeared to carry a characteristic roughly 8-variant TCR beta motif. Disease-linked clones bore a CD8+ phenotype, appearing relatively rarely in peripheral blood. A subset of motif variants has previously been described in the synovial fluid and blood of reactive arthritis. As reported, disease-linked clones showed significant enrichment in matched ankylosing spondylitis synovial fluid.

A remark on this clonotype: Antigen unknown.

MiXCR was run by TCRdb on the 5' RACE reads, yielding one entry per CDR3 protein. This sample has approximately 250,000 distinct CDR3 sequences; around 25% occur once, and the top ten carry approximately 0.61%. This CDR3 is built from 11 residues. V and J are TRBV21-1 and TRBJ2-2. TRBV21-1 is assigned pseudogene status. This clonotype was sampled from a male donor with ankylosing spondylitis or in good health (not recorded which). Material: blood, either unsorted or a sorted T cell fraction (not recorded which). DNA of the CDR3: TGTGCCAGCAGCCCCAACAAGGAGCTGTTTTTT. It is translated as CASSPNKELFF.